The T cell receptor beta chain described here comes from a study of EBV T-cell therapy then PD-1 blockade in nasopharyngeal carcinoma. Regarding treatment: AdE1-LMPpoly-expanded autologous EBV-specific T-cell therapy followed by anti-PD-1 nivolumab. Using immunoSEQ multiplex PCR, the repertoire was profiled, and TCRdb retains in-frame clones only, with some absent. This sample carries 20,000 to 25,000 clones, over 70% of them seen once, and the ten largest clones take roughly 29%. In regard to this clone: The antigen is unknown.

The CDR3 length is 14 residues. Trimming stripped 2 bases from V and 3 bases from J, with 12 bases between. CDR1 is SGHKS, CDR2 YYEKEE, per germline (reference sequence). The sequenced sample was CD8+ T cells from blood, obtained at roughly day 60 from a patient whose treatment included autologous EBV-specific T cells and nivolumab. The V call is TRBV5-5, the J call TRBJ2-7; a possible D gene is TRBD1 (6 bases). This clonotype was obtained from a man aged 35 to 55 with nasopharyngeal carcinoma. The CDR3 region has the DNA TGTGCCAGCAGCTTATGGGGGCTTAACTACGAGCAGTACTTC. This sequence encodes CASSLWGLNYEQYF.